Each of the 8 T cell receptor beta chains below was sequenced from the same sample in a study of T cells after yellow fever vaccination. TCRdb reprocessed the 5' RACE reads with MiXCR, giving one entry per CDR3 protein. This table has around 310,000 distinct CDR3 sequences, 3.5% to 4.5% appearing once. This specimen was PBMCs, taken 15 days after the yellow fever booster vaccination. The receptor set was obtained from a man aged 18-30 years who received the YFV17D yellow fever vaccine.

V and J are TRBV19 and TRBJ2-5; D might be TRBD1 (5 bases). The CDR3 length is 13 residues. Trimming stripped 9 bases from V and 5 bases from J, with 16 bases between. Germline V CDR1 and CDR2: LNHDA, SQIVND (reference sequence). This CDR3 is CASQNRPGETQYF. CDR3 sequence (DNA): TGTGCCAGCCAAAACAGGCCCGGGGAGACCCAGTACTTC. Full variable domain (rest looked up from reference TRBV19 and TRBJ2-5): DGGITQSPKYLFRKEGQNVTLSCEQNLNHDAMYWYRQDPGQGLRLIYYSQIVNDFQKGDIAEGYSVSREKKESFPLTVTSAQKNPTAFYLCASQNRPGETQYFGPGTRLLVL.

This clonotype was observed at least ten times. This chain links TRBV27 with TRBJ2-3; 8 nucleotides align to TRBD2. Trimming at V came to 8 bases and at J to 2 bases, leaving 6 bases not matched to a gene. CDR3 size: 14 residues. Germline-derived CDR1 and CDR2 are MNHEY and SMNVEV (reference sequence). The CDR3 spells CASSVAGTTDTQYF. DNA for the CDR3: TGTGCCAGCTCAGTAGCGGGGACCACAGATACGCAGTATTTT.

This clonotype was counted ten times or more. This sequence joins TRBV5-1 and TRBJ1-5; D remains unclear. V lost 0 bases and J lost 2, with 9 bases in between. Germline CDR1 reads SGHRS; CDR2 reads YFSETQ. CDR3 size: 15 residues. The CDR3, as DNA: TGCGCCAGCAGCTTGGGAGTATATGGCAATCAGCCCCAGCATTTT. Translated, it gives CASSLGVYGNQPQHF. Supplemented by reference TRBV5-1 and TRBJ1-5, the full variable domain reads KAGVTQTPRYLIKTRGQQVTLSCSPISGHRSVSWYQQTPGQGLQFLFEYFSETQRNKGNFPGRFSGRQFSNSRSEMNVSTLELGDSALYLCASSLGVYGNQPQHFGDGTRLSIL.

A few counts support this clonotype. The CDR3 coding sequence is TGCGCCAGCAGTAGGGCCCCTCCACCGGATTACAATGAGCAGTTCTTC. Translation: CASSRAPPPDYNEQFF. The rearrangement links TRBV5-1 to TRBJ2-1; D is undetermined. The CDR3 runs 16 residues. Trimming removed 5 bases at V and 4 bases at J, with 19 bases between. Germline V gives CDR1 SGHRS, CDR2 YFSETQ.

A few counts support this clonotype. The rearrangement uses TRBV6-1 and TRBJ1-6; D unclear. This CDR3 spans 16 amino acids. V was trimmed by 6 bases and J by 3 bases, leaving 15 bases between them. Germline lookup yields CDR1 MNHNS and CDR2 SASEGT. The CDR3 sequence: CASSAEGRYYNSPLHF. CDR3 in DNA: TGTGCCAGCAGCGCCGAAGGACGCTACTATAATTCACCCCTCCACTTT.

The chain is built from TRBV5-6 and TRBJ1-1, with 9 bases lining up with TRBD1. Trimming took 4 bases from V and 5 from J; bases not matched to a gene: 15. Germline V gene data show CDR1 as SGHDT and CDR2 as YYEEEE. This CDR3 has 17 residues. CDR3 amino acids: CASSPGAGQGTITEAFF. As DNA, the CDR3 is TGTGCCAGCAGCCCAGGGGCCGGACAGGGGACAATTACTGAAGCTTTCTTT.

In this sample, this clonotype turned up many times. The V and J genes are TRBV6-6 and TRBJ2-1; the D gene is possibly TRBD1 (6 bases). Trimming left V 2 bases short and J 1 base short, with 9 bases between. CDR1 is MNHNY and CDR2 is SVGAGI in the germline V gene (reference sequence). The CDR3 is 15 amino acids. CDR3 residues: CASSYTGPSYNEQFF. Written as DNA, the CDR3 is TGTGCCAGCAGTTACACAGGGCCGTCCTACAATGAGCAGTTCTTC.

The J gene is TRBJ2-1, the V gene TRBV3-1, with no clear D. V was pared by 1 base and J by 10 bases, with 14 bases between. CDR1 LGHDT and CDR2 YNNKEL come from the germline V gene (reference sequence). The CDR3 runs 14 residues. The CDR3 nucleotides read TGTGCCAGCAGCCAAGCGGTTGCGGACCGAGAGCAGTTCTTC. Protein: CASSQAVADREQFF.